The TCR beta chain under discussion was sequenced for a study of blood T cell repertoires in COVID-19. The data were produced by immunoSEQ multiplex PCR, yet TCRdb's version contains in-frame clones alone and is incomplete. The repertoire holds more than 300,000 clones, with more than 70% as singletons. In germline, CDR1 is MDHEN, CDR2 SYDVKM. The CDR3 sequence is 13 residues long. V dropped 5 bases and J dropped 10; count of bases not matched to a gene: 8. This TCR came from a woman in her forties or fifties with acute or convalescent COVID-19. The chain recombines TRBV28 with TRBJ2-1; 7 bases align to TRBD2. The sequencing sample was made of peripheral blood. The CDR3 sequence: CASSPPQGGEQFF. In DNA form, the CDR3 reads TGTGCCAGCAGTCCACCCCAGGGAGGGGAGCAGTTCTTC.